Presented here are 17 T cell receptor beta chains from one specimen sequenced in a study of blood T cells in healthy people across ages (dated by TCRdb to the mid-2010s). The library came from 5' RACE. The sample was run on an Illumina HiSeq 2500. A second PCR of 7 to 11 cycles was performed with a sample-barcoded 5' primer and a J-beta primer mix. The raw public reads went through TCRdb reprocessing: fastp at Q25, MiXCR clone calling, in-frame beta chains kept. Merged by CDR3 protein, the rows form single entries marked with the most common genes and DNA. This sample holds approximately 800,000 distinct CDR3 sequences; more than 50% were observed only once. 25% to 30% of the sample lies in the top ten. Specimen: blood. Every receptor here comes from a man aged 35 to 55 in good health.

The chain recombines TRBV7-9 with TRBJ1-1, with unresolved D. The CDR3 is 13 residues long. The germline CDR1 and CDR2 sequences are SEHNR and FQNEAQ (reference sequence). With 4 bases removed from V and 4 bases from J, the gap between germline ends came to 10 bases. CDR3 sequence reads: CASSWRSSTEAFF. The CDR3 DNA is TGTGCCAGCAGCTGGAGGAGTAGCACTGAAGCTTTCTTT.

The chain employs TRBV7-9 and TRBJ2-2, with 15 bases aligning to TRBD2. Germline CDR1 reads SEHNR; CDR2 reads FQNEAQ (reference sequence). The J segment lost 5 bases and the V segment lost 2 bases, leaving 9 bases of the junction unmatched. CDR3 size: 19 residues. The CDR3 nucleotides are TGTGCCAGCAGCTTAAGAGCCGGGACTAGCGGGGGGAAGACCGGGGAGCTGTTTTTT. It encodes CASSLRAGTSGGKTGELFF.

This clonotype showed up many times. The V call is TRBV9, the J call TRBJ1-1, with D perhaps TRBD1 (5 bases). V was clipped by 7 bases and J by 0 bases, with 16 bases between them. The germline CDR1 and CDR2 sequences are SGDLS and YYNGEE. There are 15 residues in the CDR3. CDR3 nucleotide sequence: TGTGCCAGCGGCCCAGGGTTCCGTATGAACACTGAAGCTTTCTTT. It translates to CASGPGFRMNTEAFF. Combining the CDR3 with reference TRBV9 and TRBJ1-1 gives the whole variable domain DSGVTQTPKHLITATGQRVTLRCSPRSGDLSVYWYQQSLDQGLQFLIQYYNGEERAKGNILERFSAQQFPDLHSELNLSSLELGDSALYFCASGPGFRMNTEAFFGQGTRLTVV.

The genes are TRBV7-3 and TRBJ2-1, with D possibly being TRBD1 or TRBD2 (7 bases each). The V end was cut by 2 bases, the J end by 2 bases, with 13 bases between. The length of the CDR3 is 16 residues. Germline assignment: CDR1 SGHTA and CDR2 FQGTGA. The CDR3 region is CASSLPGGAPYNEQFF. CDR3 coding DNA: TGTGCCAGCAGCTTACCAGGGGGGGCCCCCTACAATGAGCAGTTCTTC.

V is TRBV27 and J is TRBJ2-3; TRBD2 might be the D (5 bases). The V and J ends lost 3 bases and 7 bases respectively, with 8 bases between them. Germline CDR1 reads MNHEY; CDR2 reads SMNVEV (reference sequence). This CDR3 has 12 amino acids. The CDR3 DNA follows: TGTGCCAGCAGTTTTCGAGGGCATACGCAGTATTTT. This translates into CASSFRGHTQYF.

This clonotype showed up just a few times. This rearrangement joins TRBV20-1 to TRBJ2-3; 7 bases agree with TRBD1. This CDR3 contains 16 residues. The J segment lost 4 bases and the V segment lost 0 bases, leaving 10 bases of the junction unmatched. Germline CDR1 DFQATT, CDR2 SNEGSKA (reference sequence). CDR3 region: CSARDEAQGLPDTQYF. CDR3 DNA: TGCAGTGCTAGAGATGAGGCACAGGGGCTCCCAGATACGCAGTATTTT.

The CDR3 reads CASRPSGNEQFF. The CDR3 DNA sequence: TGTGCCAGCAGACCCTCCGGGAATGAGCAGTTCTTC. The J gene is TRBJ2-1, the V gene TRBV7-6; unclear D gene. The CDR3 length is 12 residues. Between the trimmed V and J ends, which lost 6 bases and 7 bases, there was a span of 10 bases. Looked up from germline, CDR1 is SGHVS and CDR2 is FNYEAQ.

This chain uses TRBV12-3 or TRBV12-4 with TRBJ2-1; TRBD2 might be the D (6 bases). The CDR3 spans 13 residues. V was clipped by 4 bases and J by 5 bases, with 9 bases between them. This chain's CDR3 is CASSWRVHNEQFF. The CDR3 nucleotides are TGTGCCAGCAGTTGGAGGGTTCACAATGAGCAGTTCTTC.

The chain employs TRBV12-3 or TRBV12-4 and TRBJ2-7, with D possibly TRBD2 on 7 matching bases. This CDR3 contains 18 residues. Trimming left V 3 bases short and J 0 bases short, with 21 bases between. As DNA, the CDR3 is TGTGCCAGCAGTTTTGTGGGGGGGCCTGGGAAGAGCTCCTACGAGCAGTACTTC. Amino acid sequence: CASSFVGGPGKSSYEQYF.

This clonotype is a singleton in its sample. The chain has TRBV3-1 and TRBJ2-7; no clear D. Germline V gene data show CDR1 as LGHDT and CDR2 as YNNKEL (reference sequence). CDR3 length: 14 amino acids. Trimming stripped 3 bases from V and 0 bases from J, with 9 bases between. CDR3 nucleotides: TGTGCCAGCAGCCATGCCGGAAGCTCCTACGAGCAGTACTTC. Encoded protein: CASSHAGSSYEQYF.

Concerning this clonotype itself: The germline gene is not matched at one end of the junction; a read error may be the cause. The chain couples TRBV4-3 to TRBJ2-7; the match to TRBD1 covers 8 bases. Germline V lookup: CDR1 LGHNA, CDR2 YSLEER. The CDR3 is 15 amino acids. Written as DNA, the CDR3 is TGCGTCAGCAGCCAAGATCAGGGGGCGCGATGCGAGCAGTACTTC. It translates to CVSSQDQGARCEQYF.

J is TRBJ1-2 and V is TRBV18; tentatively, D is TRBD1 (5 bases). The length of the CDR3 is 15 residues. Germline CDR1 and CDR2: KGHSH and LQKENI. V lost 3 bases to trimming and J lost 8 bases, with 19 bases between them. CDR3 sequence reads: CASSPLTDTLGGYTF. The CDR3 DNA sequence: TGTGCCAGCTCACCCCTGACAGACACTCTCGGGGGCTACACCTTC.

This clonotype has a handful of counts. CDR3 in amino acids: CASKEQGPLGGEQFF. CDR3 DNA: TGTGCCAGCAAAGAACAAGGGCCGCTGGGGGGTGAGCAGTTCTTC. The genes are TRBV2 and TRBJ2-1, with D tentatively TRBD2 (6 bases). CDR3 length equals 15 residues. Trimming removed 7 bases at V and 9 bases at J, with 22 bases between. Germline V gives CDR1 SNHLY, CDR2 FYNNEI.

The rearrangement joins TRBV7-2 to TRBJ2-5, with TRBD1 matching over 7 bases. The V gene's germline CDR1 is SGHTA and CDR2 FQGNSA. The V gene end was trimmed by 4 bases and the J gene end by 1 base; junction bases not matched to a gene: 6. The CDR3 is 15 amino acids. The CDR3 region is CASSSSTGVQETQYF. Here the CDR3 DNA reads TGTGCCAGCAGCTCTAGCACAGGGGTCCAAGAGACCCAGTACTTC.

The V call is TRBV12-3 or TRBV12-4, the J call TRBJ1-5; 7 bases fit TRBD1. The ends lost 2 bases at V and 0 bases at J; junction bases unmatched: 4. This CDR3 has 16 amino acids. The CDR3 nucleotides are TGTGCCAGCAGTTTATCGGGACAGTATAGCAATCAGCCCCAGCATTTT. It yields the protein CASSLSGQYSNQPQHF.

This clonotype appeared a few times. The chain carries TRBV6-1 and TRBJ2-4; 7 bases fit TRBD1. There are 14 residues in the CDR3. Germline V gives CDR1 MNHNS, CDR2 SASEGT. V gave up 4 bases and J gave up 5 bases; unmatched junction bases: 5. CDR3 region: CASSAQGTENIQYF. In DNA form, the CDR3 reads TGTGCCAGCAGTGCACAGGGGACAGAAAACATTCAGTACTTC.

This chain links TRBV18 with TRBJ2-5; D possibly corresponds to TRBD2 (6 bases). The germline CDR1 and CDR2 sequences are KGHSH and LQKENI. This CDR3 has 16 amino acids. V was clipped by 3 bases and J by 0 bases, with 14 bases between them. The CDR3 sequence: CASSPAEGSYQETQYF. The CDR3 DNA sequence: TGTGCCAGCTCACCTGCGGAGGGGTCGTACCAAGAGACCCAGTACTTC.